Listed below are T cell receptor beta chains from one sample, sequenced in a study of human T cells and chemical hapten exposure. TCRdb passed the RACE reads through MiXCR, listing each CDR3 protein once. The profile shows 250,000 to 300,000 distinct CDR3 sequences, around 7.7% of them singletons. The material sequenced was whole blood, taken in connection with sensitization to the hapten diphenylcyclopropenone (DPC). These receptor sequences come from a man between 18 and 35 years old with alopecia areata. Some clones in this sample may be carry-over from other donors' samples. Each CDR3 is given with its conserved first and last residue. Fields, in order: clone size, D gene, V gene, J gene, CDR3 protein, CDR3 DNA. D genes are given only for firm matches. Expanded clones are given a class, and other clones once, few, many or no size at all.

clone size: few; D gene: -; V gene: TRBV6-6; J gene: TRBJ2-2; CDR3 protein: CASSFLSGELFF; CDR3 DNA: TGTGCCAGCAGTTTTCTCTCCGGGGAGCTGTTTTTT
clone size: few; D gene: -; V gene: TRBV4-1; J gene: TRBJ1-5; CDR3 protein: CASSQDWFGSNQPQHF; CDR3 DNA: TGCGCCAGCAGCCAAGATTGGTTCGGGAGCAATCAGCCCCAGCATTTT
clone size: few; D gene: -; V gene: TRBV2; J gene: TRBJ2-3; CDR3 protein: CASSFSLARRTDTQYF; CDR3 DNA: TGTGCCAGCAGTTTCTCCTTGGCCCGTAGGACAGATACGCAGTATTTT
clone size: many; D gene: TRBD1; V gene: TRBV12-3/TRBV12-4; J gene: TRBJ1-2; CDR3 protein: CASSSPGTGYYGYTF; CDR3 DNA: TGTGCCAGCAGTTCTCCCGGGACAGGGTACTATGGCTACACCTTC
clone size: many; D gene: -; V gene: TRBV28; J gene: TRBJ1-6; CDR3 protein: CASSPGSPLHF; CDR3 DNA: TGTGCCAGCAGTCCGGGTTCACCCCTCCACTTT
clone size: many; D gene: -; V gene: TRBV7-2; J gene: TRBJ2-7; CDR3 protein: CASSPPAGGPYEQYF; CDR3 DNA: TGTGCCAGCAGCCCGCCGGCCGGGGGACCCTACGAGCAGTACTTC
clone size: few; D gene: -; V gene: TRBV20-1; J gene: TRBJ2-1; CDR3 protein: CSASDRSYNEQFF; CDR3 DNA: TGCAGTGCTTCCGACCGGTCCTACAATGAGCAGTTCTTC
clone size: few; D gene: -; V gene: TRBV12-3/TRBV12-4; J gene: TRBJ1-3; CDR3 protein: CASSYRVLSGNTIYF; CDR3 DNA: TGTGCCAGCAGTTACAGGGTCCTCTCCGGAAACACCATATATTTT
clone size: few; D gene: TRBD1; V gene: TRBV7-9; J gene: TRBJ2-1; CDR3 protein: CASSQGQGLSYNEQFF; CDR3 DNA: TGTGCCAGCAGCCAAGGACAGGGACTTTCCTACAATGAGCAGTTCTTC
clone size: few; D gene: -; V gene: TRBV6-2/TRBV6-3; J gene: TRBJ1-1; CDR3 protein: CASRIWGTVNTEAFF; CDR3 DNA: TGTGCCAGCAGAATCTGGGGGACCGTGAACACTGAAGCTTTCTTT
clone size: -; D gene: TRBD1; V gene: TRBV4-2; J gene: TRBJ2-1; CDR3 protein: CASSQDQQSQGYNEQFF; CDR3 DNA: TGTGCCAGCAGCCAAGACCAACAGTCACAGGGGTACAATGAGCAGTTCTTC
clone size: -; D gene: -; V gene: TRBV20-1; J gene: TRBJ2-5; CDR3 protein: CSAKRTGQETQYF; CDR3 DNA: TGCAGTGCTAAAAGGACGGGACAAGAGACCCAGTACTTC
clone size: -; D gene: TRBD1; V gene: TRBV5-1; J gene: TRBJ2-7; CDR3 protein: CASSWQGEPGPF; CDR3 DNA: TGCGCCAGCAGCTGGCAGGGGGAACCCGGTCCCTTC
clone size: many; D gene: TRBD1; V gene: TRBV7-2; J gene: TRBJ1-6; CDR3 protein: CASSMTGQVQFTLHF; CDR3 DNA: TGTGCCAGCAGCATGACGGGACAGGTCCAATTTACCCTCCACTTT
clone size: -; D gene: -; V gene: TRBV6-2/TRBV6-3; J gene: TRBJ1-5; CDR3 protein: CASSFAFRGAEQPQHF; CDR3 DNA: TGTGCCAGCAGTTTCGCCTTTCGGGGGGCGGAACAGCCCCAGCATTTT
clone size: few; D gene: -; V gene: TRBV28; J gene: TRBJ1-5; CDR3 protein: CASQFYSNQPQHF; CDR3 DNA: TGTGCCAGCCAGTTTTATAGCAATCAGCCCCAGCATTTT
clone size: -; D gene: TRBD2; V gene: TRBV5-6; J gene: TRBJ2-3; CDR3 protein: CASSSAERGRTDTQYF; CDR3 DNA: TGTGCCAGCAGCTCGGCCGAGCGGGGGAGAACAGATACGCAGTATTTT
clone size: few; D gene: -; V gene: TRBV6-5; J gene: TRBJ1-6; CDR3 protein: CASSNGGSYNSPLHF; CDR3 DNA: TGTGCCAGCAGCAACGGTGGTTCCTATAATTCACCCCTCCACTTT
clone size: few; D gene: TRBD1; V gene: TRBV10-2; J gene: TRBJ1-5; CDR3 protein: CASSGQGGSNQPQHF; CDR3 DNA: TGCGCCAGCAGCGGACAGGGCGGGAGCAATCAGCCCCAGCATTTT
clone size: many; D gene: -; V gene: TRBV2; J gene: TRBJ1-4; CDR3 protein: CASSGREDATNEKLFF; CDR3 DNA: TGTGCCAGCAGTGGAAGGGAGGATGCAACTAATGAAAAACTGTTTTTT
clone size: few; D gene: TRBD1; V gene: TRBV12-5; J gene: TRBJ1-5; CDR3 protein: CASGGGTGSNQPQHF; CDR3 DNA: TGTGCTAGTGGTGGGGGGACAGGGAGCAATCAGCCCCAGCATTTT
clone size: many; D gene: TRBD1; V gene: TRBV10-3; J gene: TRBJ2-1; CDR3 protein: CAISERQGAYNEQFF; CDR3 DNA: TGTGCCATCAGTGAGAGACAGGGGGCCTACAATGAGCAGTTCTTC
clone size: few; D gene: -; V gene: TRBV28; J gene: TRBJ1-6; CDR3 protein: CASSLGATPTHSPLHF; CDR3 DNA: TGTGCCAGCAGTTTGGGGGCCACTCCAACCCATTCACCCCTCCACTTT
clone size: -; D gene: TRBD2; V gene: TRBV7-7; J gene: TRBJ2-5; CDR3 protein: CASSPLAGIQETQYF; CDR3 DNA: TGTGCCAGCAGCCCACTAGCGGGGATACAAGAGACCCAGTACTTC
clone size: -; D gene: TRBD1; V gene: TRBV5-8; J gene: TRBJ1-1; CDR3 protein: CASSDLRGPLNTEAFF; CDR3 DNA: TGTGCCAGCAGTGATTTAAGGGGGCCATTGAACACTGAAGCTTTCTTT
clone size: few; D gene: -; V gene: TRBV21-1; J gene: TRBJ1-1; CDR3 protein: CASSKRTGRLNTEAFF; CDR3 DNA: TGTGCCAGCAGCAAGAGGACAGGGCGATTGAACACTGAAGCTTTCTTT
clone size: -; D gene: -; V gene: TRBV4-3; J gene: TRBJ2-1; CDR3 protein: CASSQGLDLSYNEQFF; CDR3 DNA: TGCGCCAGCAGCCAAGGACTAGATCTCTCCTACAATGAGCAGTTCTTC
clone size: few; D gene: -; V gene: TRBV18; J gene: TRBJ1-1; CDR3 protein: CASSPTGRVNTEAFF; CDR3 DNA: TGTGCCAGCTCACCCACGGGACGGGTGAACACTGAAGCTTTCTTT
clone size: -; D gene: TRBD2; V gene: TRBV20-1; J gene: TRBJ2-3; CDR3 protein: CSVTTGTIKQYF; CDR3 DNA: TGCAGTGTCACAACCGGGACTATCAAGCAGTATTTT
clone size: -; D gene: -; V gene: TRBV6-2/TRBV6-3; J gene: TRBJ2-4; CDR3 protein: CASSYSLTRRGNIQYF; CDR3 DNA: TGTGCCAGCAGTTACTCCCTCACTAGGAGGGGGAACATTCAGTACTTC
clone size: -; D gene: -; V gene: TRBV18; J gene: TRBJ2-5; CDR3 protein: CASSPDLLKMVQETQYF; CDR3 DNA: TGTGCCAGCTCACCGGACCTCTTAAAGATGGTCCAAGAGACCCAGTACTTC
clone size: once; D gene: -; V gene: TRBV4-3; J gene: TRBJ2-1; CDR3 protein: CASSQGGHEQFF; CDR3 DNA: TGCGCCAGCAGCCAAGGGGGCCATGAGCAGTTCTTC
clone size: many; D gene: -; V gene: TRBV7-2; J gene: TRBJ1-2; CDR3 protein: CASSLRPPGADYGYTF; CDR3 DNA: TGTGCCAGCAGCCTCCGACCCCCGGGGGCCGACTATGGCTACACCTTC
clone size: -; D gene: -; V gene: TRBV28; J gene: TRBJ2-2; CDR3 protein: CASSSWGGANTGELFF; CDR3 DNA: TGTGCCAGCAGTTCATGGGGTGGGGCGAACACCGGGGAGCTGTTTTTT
clone size: many; D gene: -; V gene: TRBV7-2; J gene: TRBJ1-1; CDR3 protein: CASSFGLYTEAFF; CDR3 DNA: TGTGCCAGCAGCTTCGGGTTGTACACTGAAGCTTTCTTT
clone size: few; D gene: TRBD1; V gene: TRBV2; J gene: TRBJ2-5; CDR3 protein: CASSEYRDRVTKTQYF; CDR3 DNA: TGTGCCAGCAGTGAATATCGGGACAGGGTAACGAAGACCCAGTACTTC
clone size: few; D gene: TRBD1; V gene: TRBV27; J gene: TRBJ2-2; CDR3 protein: CASSFLWGQGGVGLTGELFF; CDR3 DNA: TGTGCCAGCAGTTTTCTTTGGGGACAGGGCGGAGTTGGTTTGACCGGGGAGCTGTTTTTT
clone size: few; D gene: -; V gene: TRBV5-1; J gene: TRBJ1-2; CDR3 protein: CASSYAGEHGYTF; CDR3 DNA: TGCGCCAGCAGCTACGCAGGGGAGCATGGCTACACCTTC
clone size: few; D gene: -; V gene: TRBV29-1; J gene: TRBJ2-1; CDR3 protein: CSVETSTYNEQFF; CDR3 DNA: TGCAGCGTTGAAACCTCAACCTACAATGAGCAGTTCTTC
clone size: few; D gene: -; V gene: TRBV12-3/TRBV12-4; J gene: TRBJ1-1; CDR3 protein: CASSLLGGSEAFF; CDR3 DNA: TGTGCCAGCAGTTTGCTGGGCGGGTCTGAAGCTTTCTTT
clone size: few; D gene: -; V gene: TRBV5-6; J gene: TRBJ2-1; CDR3 protein: CASSLEPGIYNEQFF; CDR3 DNA: TGTGCCAGCAGCTTGGAGCCAGGGATTTACAATGAGCAGTTCTTC
clone size: many; D gene: -; V gene: TRBV27; J gene: TRBJ1-1; CDR3 protein: CASSAYRAPVMNTEAFF; CDR3 DNA: TGTGCCAGCAGTGCGTACAGGGCGCCCGTGATGAACACTGAAGCTTTCTTT
clone size: few; D gene: -; V gene: TRBV14; J gene: TRBJ1-2; CDR3 protein: CASRNSEETAPAYYTF; CDR3 DNA: TGTGCCAGCAGAAATTCGGAAGAGACAGCCCCAGCCTACTACACCTTC
clone size: -; D gene: -; V gene: TRBV5-1; J gene: TRBJ2-5; CDR3 protein: CASRDGTRQETQYF; CDR3 DNA: TGCGCCAGCAGAGACGGGACTCGCCAAGAGACCCAGTACTTC
clone size: -; D gene: -; V gene: TRBV29-1; J gene: TRBJ2-4; CDR3 protein: CSVSHRLAKNIQYF; CDR3 DNA: TGCAGCGTCTCCCACAGACTAGCCAAAAACATTCAGTACTTC